Shown below are 13 T cell receptor beta chains from a single sample sequenced in a study of monozygotic twins with inflammatory bowel disease. TCRdb derives one entry per CDR3 protein from the 5' RACE reads, leaving out DNA. The sample holds roughly 160,000 distinct CDR3 sequences. Sequencing was performed on blood. Source of these receptors: a human donor with ulcerative colitis or Crohn's disease, or a healthy co-twin of an affected twin (not recorded which).

The V gene is TRBV12-3 or TRBV12-4, the J gene TRBJ2-7; without DNA, the TCRdb call of TRBD2 cannot be checked. The CDR3 is 16 amino acids. The CDR3 here is CASEESPGLAPGEQYF.

The chain combines TRBV9 with TRBJ2-1; as DNA is missing, the TRBD1 call by TCRdb cannot be tested. Germline values: CDR1 SGDLS, CDR2 YYNGEE. This CDR3 has 16 residues. The CDR3 protein is CASSVAVDRGYNEQFF.

Here the CDR3 reads CASSGGIAGGYNKQFF. V gene TRBV2 combines with J gene TRBJ2-1; TCRdb's D gene call, TRBD2, goes unchecked for lack of DNA. The CDR3 extends over 16 amino acids. Germline assignment: CDR1 SNHLY and CDR2 FYNNEI.

V usage is TRBV6-5 and J usage is TRBJ2-1; TCRdb indicates TRBD1, and absent DNA this call remains unverified. This CDR3 has 17 residues. Germline V gene lookup returns CDR1 MNHEY and CDR2 SVGAGI. The CDR3 is CASSYSYQAGIGGEQFF.

The chain couples TRBV7-3 to TRBJ2-3; as DNA is missing, the TRBD2 call by TCRdb cannot be tested. The CDR3 runs to 15 residues. In germline, CDR1 is SGHTA, CDR2 FQGTGA. CDR3 protein: CASSFGAGYTDTQYF.

V and J are TRBV4-3 and TRBJ2-5. The CDR3 is made up of 13 amino acids. In germline, CDR1 is LGHNA, CDR2 YSLEER. CDR3 protein: CASSQDERETQYF.

The gene calls are TRBV5-1 and TRBJ1-1. The CDR3 is made up of 12 amino acids. In germline, CDR1 is SGHRS, CDR2 YFSETQ. CDR3 amino acids: CASGGVDTEAFF.

The J gene is TRBJ2-7, the V gene TRBV27; the TRBD2 assignment by TCRdb is unverifiable without DNA. CDR3 length equals 13 residues. Germline CDR1 reads MNHEY; CDR2 reads SMNVEV (reference sequence). The CDR3 sequence is CASSLGTRAEQYF.

The gene calls are TRBV6-5 and TRBJ1-3. The CDR3 length is 16 residues. Germline V gene sequence: CDR1 MNHEY, CDR2 SVGAGI. CDR3 sequence: CASTQGGVGSGNTIYF.

V usage is TRBV5-1 and J usage is TRBJ2-5; TCRdb selects TRBD1, and the lack of DNA leaves this call unchecked. The germline V gene has CDR1 SGHRS and CDR2 YFSETQ. The CDR3 consists of 13 residues. This chain's CDR3 is CASSGHLEETQYF.

The chain has TRBV27 and TRBJ2-5. This CDR3 has 12 amino acids. Germline V gene data show CDR1 as MNHEY and CDR2 as SMNVEV (reference sequence). This CDR3 is CASSLDGETQYF.

The gene calls are TRBV7-2 and TRBJ1-1; TCRdb's D gene call, TRBD1, goes unchecked for lack of DNA. The germline V gene encodes CDR1 SGHTA and CDR2 FQGNSA. The CDR3 runs 15 residues. CDR3 loop: CASSLALRENTEAFF.

The rearrangement uses TRBV5-4 and TRBJ1-1; as DNA is missing, the TRBD1 call by TCRdb cannot be tested. Germline V gives CDR1 SGHNT, CDR2 YYREEE (reference sequence). The CDR3 runs to 16 residues. CDR3 amino acids: CASSLRRDGYNTEAFF.